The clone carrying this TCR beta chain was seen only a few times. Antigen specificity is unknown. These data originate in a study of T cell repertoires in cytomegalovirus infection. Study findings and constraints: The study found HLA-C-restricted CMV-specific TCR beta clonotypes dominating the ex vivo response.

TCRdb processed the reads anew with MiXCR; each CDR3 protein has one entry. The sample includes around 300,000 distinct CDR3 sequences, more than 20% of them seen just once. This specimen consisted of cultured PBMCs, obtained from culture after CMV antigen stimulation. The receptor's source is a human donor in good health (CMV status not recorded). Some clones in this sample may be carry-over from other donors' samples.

The CDR3 bases are TGTGCCAGCAGTTTCACCTTACTAGCGGGCCGACCTCAAGAGACCCAGTACTTC. Its translation is CASSFTLLAGRPQETQYF. The rearrangement joins TRBV27 to TRBJ2-5; TRBD2 agrees at 9 bases. Looked up from germline, CDR1 is MNHEY and CDR2 is SMNVEV (reference sequence). Trimming cost V 3 bases and J 2 bases; bases outside gene matches: 13. The CDR3 runs 18 residues.